These 28 T cell receptor beta chains came from one sample sequenced in a study of blood T cell repertoires in COVID-19. The repertoire was sequenced with immunoSEQ multiplex PCR; TCRdb's copy has only in-frame clones and lacks some. The data contain 250,000 to 350,000 clones, around 90% of them singletons. Sequenced input: PBMCs or T cells enriched from blood (not recorded which). These receptors were collected from a woman younger than 30 with acute COVID-19.

This chain connects TRBV3-1 (or the pseudogene TRBV3-2) to TRBJ2-7; D is unresolved. Germline V gives CDR1 LGHDT, CDR2 YNNKEL (reference sequence). The CDR3 spans 15 residues. Deletions cut 1 base from V and 0 bases from J, with 10 bases between. This chain's CDR3 is CASSQGLLLSYEQYF. The CDR3 DNA sequence: TGTGCCAGCAGCCAAGGACTCTTACTCTCCTACGAGCAGTACTTC.

The V call is TRBV28, the J call TRBJ2-7; TRBD2 matches at 8 bases. Germline CDR1 reads MDHEN; CDR2 reads SYDVKM. With 6 bases clipped from V and 6 bases from J, the junction kept 13 bases outside the gene matches. The CDR3 totals 15 residues. The CDR3 region has the DNA TGTGCCAGCAGGCCTCTCGAATCGGGAGGGGTCGAGCAGTACTTC. Encoded protein: CASRPLESGGVEQYF.

This chain uses TRBV19 with TRBJ2-6; TRBD1 agrees at 7 bases. V was clipped by 7 bases and J by 9 bases; unmatched bases: 12. CDR1 and CDR2 from the germline V gene are LNHDA and SQIVND (reference sequence). CDR3 length: 15 amino acids. The CDR3 nucleotides are TGTGCCAGTACTCCCCTTCGGACAGGCGTCAACGTCCTGACTTTC. The encoded protein is CASTPLRTGVNVLTF.

V is TRBV30 and J is TRBJ1-1; TRBD1 might be the D (6 bases). The CDR3 is 14 amino acids. The germline V gene has CDR1 GTSNPN and CDR2 SVGIG (reference sequence). The V gene lost 4 bases and the J gene lost 4 bases, with 16 bases spanning the gap. For the CDR3, the DNA is TGTGCCTGGAAGGGCGGGGGCGACCTCACTGAAGCTTTCTTT. Translated, it gives CAWKGGGDLTEAFF.

The rearrangement joins TRBV6-5 to TRBJ1-4; TRBD1 matches 7 bases. V lost 8 bases to trimming and J lost 0 bases; unmatched junction nucleotides: 6. The CDR3 is 15 amino acids. Germline CDR1 is MNHEY and CDR2 is SVGAGI. CDR3 DNA: TGTGCCAGCTCCCGGGACAGTGCAACTAATGAAAAACTGTTTTTT. Translation: CASSRDSATNEKLFF.

The rearrangement joins TRBV28 to TRBJ1-2, with no clear D. From germline, CDR1 is MDHEN and CDR2 SYDVKM. V lost 6 bases and J lost 7, with 18 bases in between. This CDR3 has 14 amino acids. This chain's CDR3 is CASRSSSGEGGYTF. For the CDR3, the DNA is TGTGCCAGCAGGTCATCTTCTGGGGAGGGTGGCTACACCTTC.

The chain links TRBV18 to TRBJ2-1, with TRBD1 as a possible D gene (5 bases). V was clipped by 3 bases and J by 7 bases, with 19 bases between them. There are 16 residues in the CDR3. The germline V gene encodes CDR1 KGHSH and CDR2 LQKENI. The CDR3 reads CASSPFLQGPGNEQFF. The DNA of the CDR3 is TGTGCCAGCTCACCCTTCCTCCAGGGTCCGGGTAATGAGCAGTTCTTC.

The V gene is TRBV6-5, the J gene TRBJ1-2, with D perhaps TRBD1 (6 bases). Per germline, CDR1 MNHEY and CDR2 SVGAGI. V lost 6 bases and J lost 8, with 16 bases in between. This CDR3 has 13 residues. The CDR3 region is CASRRGASSGYTF. The DNA for the CDR3 is TGTGCCAGCAGACGGGGGGCGTCGAGCGGCTACACCTTC.

V is TRBV27 and J is TRBJ2-1; TRBD2 matches at 7 bases. V lost 4 bases and J lost 7; bases outside the gene matches: 10. Germline CDR1 MNHEY, CDR2 SMNVEV (reference sequence). CDR3 size: 15 residues. The CDR3 nucleotides read TGTGCCAGCAGTTCCCCGGGTTCCGGGAGGAATGAGCAGTTCTTC. As protein: CASSSPGSGRNEQFF.

In this sample, this clone turned up once. The CDR3 loop reads CSGTGSSFSDTQYF. The DNA for the CDR3 is TGCAGCGGAACTGGTTCGTCTTTCTCAGATACGCAGTATTTT. V usage is TRBV29-1 and J usage is TRBJ2-3; no reliable D call. The CDR3 covers 14 residues. CDR1 SQVTM and CDR2 ANQGSEA come from the germline V gene. V was shortened by 7 bases and J by 4 bases, with 18 bases between the two germline ends.

The CDR3 region is CASSPGQGSYNSPLHF. For the CDR3, the DNA is TGCGCCAGCAGCCCCGGACAGGGATCCTATAATTCACCCCTCCACTTT. J is TRBJ1-6 and V is TRBV5-1, with 8 nucleotides matching TRBD1. Germline CDR1 reads SGHRS; CDR2 reads YFSETQ. The CDR3 consists of 16 residues. The trim removed 4 bases at V and 1 base at J, leaving 4 bases unmatched. The entire variable domain, with the rest obtained from reference TRBV5-1 and TRBJ1-6, is as follows: KAGVTQTPRYLIKTRGQQVTLSCSPISGHRSVSWYQQTPGQGLQFLFEYFSETQRNKGNFPGRFSGRQFSNSRSEMNVSTLELGDSALYLCASSPGQGSYNSPLHFGNGTRLTVT.

The chain combines TRBV28 with TRBJ2-4, with 7 bases lining up with TRBD1. The V segment lost 5 bases and the J segment 5 bases; nucleotides outside the gene matches: 6. The CDR3 covers 14 residues. Per the germline V gene, CDR1 is MDHEN and CDR2 is SYDVKM. The CDR3 is CASSPPTGQNIQYF. For the CDR3, the DNA is TGTGCCAGCAGTCCCCCGACAGGGCAAAACATTCAGTACTTC.

The chain's CDR3 is CASSRDRVFGTDTQYF. CDR3 DNA sequence: TGTGCCTCCAGCCGGGACAGGGTATTTGGCACAGATACGCAGTATTTT. The chain has TRBV19 and TRBJ2-3, with 9 bases aligning to TRBD1. Germline V gene data show CDR1 as LNHDA and CDR2 as SQIVND (reference sequence). With 11 bases clipped from V and 1 base from J, the junction kept 13 bases outside the gene matches. There are 16 residues in the CDR3.

The chain is built from TRBV28 and TRBJ1-1; D call uncertain. Germline CDR1 MDHEN, CDR2 SYDVKM. The CDR3 runs 12 residues. V dropped 6 bases and J dropped 6 bases, with 11 bases sitting between them. The CDR3 sequence: CASSRSRAEAFF. CDR3 sequence (DNA): TGTGCCAGCAGCCGGTCGAGGGCTGAAGCTTTCTTT. Full variable domain (remainder filled in from reference TRBV28 and TRBJ1-1): DVKVTQSSRYLVKRTGEKVFLECVQDMDHENMFWYRQDPGLGLRLIYFSYDVKMKEKGDIPEGYSVSREKKERFSLILESASTNQTSMYLCASSRSRAEAFFGQGTRLTVV.

The CDR3 sequence: CASSPPARVAGVDPDTQYF. The CDR3 region has the DNA TGTGCCAGCAGCCCACCCGCCCGAGTAGCGGGAGTAGATCCAGATACGCAGTATTTT. This chain links TRBV7-3 with TRBJ2-3; 9 bases are a match to TRBD2. Germline V gene sequence: CDR1 SGHTA, CDR2 FQGTGA. Trimming cost V 5 bases and J 4 bases; bases outside gene matches: 19. The CDR3 loop spans 19 amino acids.

This clone is a singleton in its sample. The chain links TRBV18 to TRBJ2-5, with 8 nucleotides matching TRBD1. V gave up 3 bases and J gave up 1 base; unmatched junction bases: 4. Germline-derived CDR1 and CDR2 are KGHSH and LQKENI. The CDR3 consists of 15 residues. The CDR3 protein is CASSPQDRVQETQYF. CDR3 DNA: TGTGCCAGCTCACCCCAGGACAGGGTCCAAGAGACCCAGTACTTC.

V and J are TRBV3-1 (or the pseudogene TRBV3-2) and TRBJ2-1, with 9 positions matching TRBD2. Unmatched junction bases numbered 15, after V lost 2 bases and J lost 13 bases. The CDR3 runs 16 residues. The germline CDR1 and CDR2 sequences are LGHDT and YNNKEL (reference sequence). The CDR3 spells CASSQLAGSGFRKQFF. The CDR3 DNA follows: TGTGCCAGCAGCCAACTAGCGGGATCAGGTTTTCGTAAACAGTTCTTC.

This clone was counted once. This rearrangement joins TRBV5-8 to TRBJ2-3; 10 bases agree with TRBD2. Trimming took 4 bases from V and 1 from J; bases not matched to a gene: 3. Looked up from germline, CDR1 is SGHTS and CDR2 is YDEGEE. CDR3 size: 15 residues. The CDR3 nucleotides read TGTGCCAGCAGCGGAGGGACTAGCGGCACAGATACGCAGTATTTT. It codes for CASSGGTSGTDTQYF.

This sequence joins TRBV28 and TRBJ1-4, with D possibly TRBD1 on 5 matching bases. Trimming took off 9 bases at V and 6 bases at J, with 20 bases between the two ends. CDR1 and CDR2 from the germline V gene are MDHEN and SYDVKM. The CDR3 extends over 15 amino acids. The CDR3 reads CASTPPDAGDEKLFF. DNA of the CDR3: TGTGCCAGTACGCCCCCGGACGCGGGGGATGAAAAACTGTTTTTT. The full variable domain, its missing parts supplied by reference TRBV28 and TRBJ1-4, is DVKVTQSSRYLVKRTGEKVFLECVQDMDHENMFWYRQDPGLGLRLIYFSYDVKMKEKGDIPEGYSVSREKKERFSLILESASTNQTSMYLCASTPPDAGDEKLFFGSGTQLSVL.

J is TRBJ1-3 and V is TRBV6-5, with D possibly TRBD1 on 5 matching bases. The CDR3 consists of 14 residues. Per germline, CDR1 MNHEY and CDR2 SVGAGI. Trimming took off 6 bases at V and 0 bases at J, with 9 bases between the two ends. In DNA, the CDR3 is TGTGCCAGCAGGGACACTTTCTCTGGAAACACCATATATTTT. It yields the protein CASRDTFSGNTIYF.

The chain has TRBV6-5 and TRBJ2-5, with 8 bases fitting TRBD1. The V segment lost 6 bases and the J segment 4 bases; nucleotides outside the gene matches: 7. CDR1 is MNHEY, CDR2 SVGAGI, per germline. CDR3 length equals 14 residues. Here the CDR3 DNA reads TGTGCCAGCAGCGTAATTACAGGGGGAGAGACCCAGTACTTC. Amino acid sequence: CASSVITGGETQYF.

The chain combines TRBV5-1 with TRBJ1-1; unclear D gene. CDR1 is SGHRS and CDR2 is YFSETQ in the germline V gene. The V end lost 1 base, the J end lost 0 bases, and 10 bases lay between the germline ends. The CDR3 contains 15 residues. The CDR3 region has the DNA TGCGCCAGCAGCTTGAACAGCGGGCTGAACACTGAAGCTTTCTTT. Translated, it gives CASSLNSGLNTEAFF.

The rearrangement uses TRBV27 and TRBJ2-7; D might be TRBD1 (7 bases). V was shortened by 2 bases and J by 4 bases, with 15 bases between the two germline ends. This CDR3 region has 15 residues. Germline V lookup: CDR1 MNHEY, CDR2 SMNVEV (reference sequence). The CDR3 reads CASSLRGTAEYEQYF. DNA of the CDR3: TGTGCCAGCAGTTTACGGGGGACAGCGGAGTACGAGCAGTACTTC.

The chain has TRBV5-6 and TRBJ1-3; D ambiguous. The germline gives CDR1 SGHDT, CDR2 YYEEEE. The CDR3 totals 14 residues. V dropped 3 bases and J dropped 0 bases, with 7 bases sitting between them. CDR3 bases: TGTGCCAGCAGCTCGTGGAGCTCTGGAAACACCATATATTTT. Protein: CASSSWSSGNTIYF.

In its sample, this clone was seen once. This chain connects TRBV2 to TRBJ1-5; D unresolved. The germline V gene has CDR1 SNHLY and CDR2 FYNNEI. Trimming pared 6 bases from V and 1 base from J, leaving 13 bases between. The CDR3 runs 15 residues. The CDR3 is CASSPDSGSNQPQHF. The CDR3 nucleotides read TGTGCCAGCAGCCCGGACTCGGGAAGCAATCAGCCCCAGCATTTT.

The chain employs TRBV5-1 and TRBJ2-7; perhaps TRBD2 as D (5 bases). Germline loops: CDR1 SGHRS, CDR2 YFSETQ. V was clipped by 4 bases and J by 6 bases, with 17 bases between them. CDR3 length equals 14 residues. The DNA of the CDR3 is TGCGCCAGCAGCCCCTCGCCCGGCCGGGGCGAGCAGTACTTC. Amino acid sequence: CASSPSPGRGEQYF.

On this clone itself: Other nucleotide sequences from this sample produce the same CDR3. V and J are TRBV28 and TRBJ1-5; 10 bases line up with TRBD1. Germline trimming cut 6 bases from V and 5 bases from J; bases unmatched to any gene: 4. Germline V CDR1 and CDR2: MDHEN, SYDVKM. This CDR3 spans 14 amino acids. CDR3 sequence (DNA): TGTGCCAGCAGCCGGACAGGGGGTTATCAGCCCCAGCATTTT. As protein: CASSRTGGYQPQHF.

The chain couples TRBV7-2 to TRBJ2-3, with D hard to call. CDR1 and CDR2 (germline): SGHTA, FQGNSA. V was clipped by 2 bases and J by 5 bases, with 8 bases between them. The CDR3 loop spans 13 amino acids. This CDR3 is CASSLSLLDTQYF. The CDR3 DNA follows: TGTGCCAGCAGCTTAAGCCTTCTAGATACGCAGTATTTT.